The TCR beta chain under discussion was sequenced for a study of beta chain features in type 1 diabetes. Study-wide context: Cell yields, gender and age were comparable in patients and healthy donors. General observations from the study: cDNA-based reads could over-represent cells with high TCR expression. Among patients with Type 1 diabetes, TCRB CDR3s were moderately but significantly shorter in every one of the four CD4+ subsets.

With 4 bases removed from V and 1 base from J, the gap between germline ends came to 17 bases. The CDR3 consists of 16 residues. Germline CDR1 SGHRS, CDR2 YFSETQ. CD45RO/CCR7/CD25/CD127/CD95/CD27 staining was used to isolate CD4+ naive, central memory, regulatory and stem cell-like memory cells by sorting. This clone was detected only a few times. The antigen is not known. Every bit of the isolated RNA underwent reverse transcription, so sequencing read expressed TCRB transcripts. Sequencing was performed with immunoSEQ multiplex PCR; in TCRdb, only in-frame clones are kept and a portion is missing. Here the sample spans tens of thousands of clones, 30% to 40% being singletons.

This receptor was obtained from a woman between 18 and 29 years old in good health. The chain carries TRBV5-1 and TRBJ1-2; D gene ambiguous. The sequenced sample consisted of stem cell memory CD4+ T cells from blood. The CDR3: CASSTGREANNYGYTF. The CDR3 DNA sequence: TGCGCCAGCAGCACCGGACGGGAAGCCAATAACTATGGCTACACCTTC.